A selection of T cell receptor beta chains follows, all from one sample in a study of T-cell memory formation after mild COVID-19. TCRdb re-called the 5' RACE reads with MiXCR, one entry per CDR3 protein. The table lists about 210,000 distinct CDR3 sequences, around 27% of them singletons. The sequenced sample was PBMCs or a T cell subset sorted from them (not recorded which). The receptors stem from an adult woman who had mild COVID-19 (a few samples of this study predate the infection). Cell type and time point are not known. The CDR3 runs from the conserved cysteine through the conserved F or W.

v_gene	CDR3aa
TRBV21-1	CASSGRIRNTGELFF
TRBV29-1	CSVVPVGGSYNEQFF
TRBV9	CASSETGGWETQYF
TRBV7-2	CASSSSGALNEQFF
TRBV12-3/TRBV12-4	CASSLDGGGAHEQFF
TRBV24-1	CATSASSLAATQYF
TRBV5-1	CASSPHDRGNTEAFF
TRBV4-2	CASQTGSAEAFF
TRBV5-4	CASSDGGQYEQYF
TRBV2	CASSFQVTYEQYF
TRBV2	CASRGGRTNTEAFF
TRBV7-9	CASSSGTKRATGELFF
TRBV5-4	CASSLSSGRANKNIQYF
TRBV7-9	CASSGSGRSEKLFF
TRBV7-9	CATRDFQETQYF
TRBV11-2	CASSLSSGGATDTQYF
TRBV7-9	CASRRGEQGEVYGYTF
TRBV5-1	CASSTAARVGTEAFF
TRBV7-9	CASSFTGQDIETQYF
TRBV2	CASTPLSNNEQFF
TRBV2	CASTGRRIYEQYF
TRBV28	CASSPTRGQPQHF
TRBV30	CAWTPAGGWEQFF
TRBV3-1	CASSQGTLPQHF
TRBV10-3	CAISDPSGYSSGTQYF
TRBV20-1	CSAIPHSGGMEPQHF
TRBV7-9	CASSTGRGRPNEQFF
TRBV20-1	CSAGWRGTRATGELFF
TRBV19	CASSKDRGAEAFF
TRBV7-3	CASSSRTESNTGELFF
TRBV2	CASSEARLAGWRETQYF
TRBV5-1	CASSYRDPLISTDTQYF